This TCR beta chain derives from a study of T cell responses to AZD1222 COVID-19 vaccine. V dropped 6 bases and J dropped 10; count of bases not matched to a gene: 6. CDR1 and CDR2 (germline): LNHDA, SQIVND (reference sequence). This CDR3 region has 14 residues. Details on this clone: Its cognate antigen is unknown.

The data were produced by immunoSEQ multiplex PCR, yet TCRdb's version contains in-frame clones alone and is incomplete. This sample has roughly 130,000 clones; 91% occur once, and the top ten carry under 3.5%. Study-wide results and caveats: Elevations in Spike-specific TCR breadth and depth followed administration of two AZD1222 doses. Per reports, nearly half of all spike-specific TCRs target regions that are unmutated in variants. White British donors predominated, females outnumbered males, and clonal diversity was possibly underestimated.

This chain connects TRBV19 to TRBJ1-6; 10 nucleotides line up with TRBD1. The sequencing used peripheral blood, collected on day 0 of AZD1222 vaccination. The sequence derives from an adult in good health. The DNA of the CDR3 is TGTGCCAGTAGGACAGGGGGCGCGTACTCACCCCTCCACTTT. As protein: CASRTGGAYSPLHF. The variable domain in full, with the rest retrieved from reference TRBV19 and TRBJ1-6, is DGGITQSPKYLFRKEGQNVTLSCEQNLNHDAMYWYRQDPGQGLRLIYYSQIVNDFQKGDIAEGYSVSREKKESFPLTVTSAQKNPTAFYLCASRTGGAYSPLHFGNGTRLTVT.